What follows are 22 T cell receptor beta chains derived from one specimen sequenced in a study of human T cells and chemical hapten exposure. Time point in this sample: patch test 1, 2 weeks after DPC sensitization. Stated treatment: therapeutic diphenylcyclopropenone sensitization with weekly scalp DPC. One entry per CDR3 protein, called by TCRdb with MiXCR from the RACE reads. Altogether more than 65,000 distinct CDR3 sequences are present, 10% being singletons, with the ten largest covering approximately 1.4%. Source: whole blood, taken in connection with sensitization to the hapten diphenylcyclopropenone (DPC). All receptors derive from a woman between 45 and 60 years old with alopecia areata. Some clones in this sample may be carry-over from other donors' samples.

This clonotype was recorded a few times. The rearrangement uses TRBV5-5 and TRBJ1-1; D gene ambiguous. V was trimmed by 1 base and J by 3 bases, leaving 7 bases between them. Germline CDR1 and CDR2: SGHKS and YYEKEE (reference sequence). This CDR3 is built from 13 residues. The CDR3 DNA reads TGTGCCAGCAGCTTGTCAGTAGACACTGAAGCTTTCTTT. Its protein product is CASSLSVDTEAFF.

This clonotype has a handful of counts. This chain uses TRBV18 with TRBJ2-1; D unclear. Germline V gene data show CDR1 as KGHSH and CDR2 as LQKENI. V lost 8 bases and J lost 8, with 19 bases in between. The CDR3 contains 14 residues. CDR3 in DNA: TGTGCCAGCGCCGGGTCCATCCCGGCGGATGAGCAGTTCTTC. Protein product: CASAGSIPADEQFF.

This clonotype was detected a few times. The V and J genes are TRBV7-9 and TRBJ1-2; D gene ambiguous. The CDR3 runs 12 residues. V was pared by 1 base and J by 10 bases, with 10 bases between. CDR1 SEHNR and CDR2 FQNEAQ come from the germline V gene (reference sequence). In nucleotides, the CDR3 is TGTGCCAGCAGCTTAGAATCCCATCTCTACACCTTC. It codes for CASSLESHLYTF.

The CDR3 DNA reads TGTGCCAGCTCCGGATTAGCCAAAAACATTCAGTACTTC. It yields the protein CASSGLAKNIQYF. V gene TRBV6-5 combines with J gene TRBJ2-4; D is uncertain. Trimming took off 8 bases at V and 0 bases at J, with 8 bases between the two ends. CDR1 and CDR2 from the germline V gene are MNHEY and SVGAGI. The CDR3 contains 13 residues.

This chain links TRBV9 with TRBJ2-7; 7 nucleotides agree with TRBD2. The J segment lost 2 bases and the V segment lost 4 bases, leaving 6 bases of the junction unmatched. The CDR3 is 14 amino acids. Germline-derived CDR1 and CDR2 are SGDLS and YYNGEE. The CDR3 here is CASSPSGKAYEQYF. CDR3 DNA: TGTGCCAGCAGCCCAAGCGGGAAAGCCTACGAGCAGTACTTC.

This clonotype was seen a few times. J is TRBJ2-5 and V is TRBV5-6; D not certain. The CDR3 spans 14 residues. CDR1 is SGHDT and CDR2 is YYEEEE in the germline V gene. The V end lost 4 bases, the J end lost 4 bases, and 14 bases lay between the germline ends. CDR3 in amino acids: CASSITPLLETQYF. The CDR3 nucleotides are TGTGCCAGCAGCATCACCCCGCTGCTAGAGACCCAGTACTTC.

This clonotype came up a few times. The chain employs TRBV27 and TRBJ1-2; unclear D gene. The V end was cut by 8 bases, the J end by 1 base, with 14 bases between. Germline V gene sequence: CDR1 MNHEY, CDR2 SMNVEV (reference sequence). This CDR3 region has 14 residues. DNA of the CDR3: TGTGCCAGCGGAACATCCGACGTTAACTATGGCTACACCTTC. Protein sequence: CASGTSDVNYGYTF.

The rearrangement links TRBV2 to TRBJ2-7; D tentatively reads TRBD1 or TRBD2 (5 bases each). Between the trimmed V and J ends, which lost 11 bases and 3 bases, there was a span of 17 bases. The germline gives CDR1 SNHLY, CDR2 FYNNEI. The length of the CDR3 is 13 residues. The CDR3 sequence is CAGVRDLFYEQYF. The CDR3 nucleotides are TGTGCCGGGGTCCGGGACCTATTCTACGAGCAGTACTTC.

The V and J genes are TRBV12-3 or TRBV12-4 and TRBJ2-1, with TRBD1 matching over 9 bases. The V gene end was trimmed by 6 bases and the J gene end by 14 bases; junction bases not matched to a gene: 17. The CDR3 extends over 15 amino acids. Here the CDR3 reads CASSLPRTGEVKKFF. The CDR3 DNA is TGTGCCAGCAGCCTCCCCAGGACAGGGGAGGTGAAGAAGTTCTTC.

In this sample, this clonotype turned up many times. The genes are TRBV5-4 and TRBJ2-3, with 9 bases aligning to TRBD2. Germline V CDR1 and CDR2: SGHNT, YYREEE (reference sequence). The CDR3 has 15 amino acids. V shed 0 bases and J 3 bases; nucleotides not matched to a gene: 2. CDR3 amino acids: CASSLELAGTDTQYF. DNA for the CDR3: TGTGCCAGCAGCTTGGAGCTAGCGGGGACAGATACGCAGTATTTT.

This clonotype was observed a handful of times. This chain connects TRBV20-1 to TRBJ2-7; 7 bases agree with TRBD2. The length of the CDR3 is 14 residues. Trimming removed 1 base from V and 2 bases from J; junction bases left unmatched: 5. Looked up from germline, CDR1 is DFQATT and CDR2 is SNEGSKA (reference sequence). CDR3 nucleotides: TGCAGTGCTAGAGCAGCGGGACGCACCTACGAGCAGTACTTC. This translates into CSARAAGRTYEQYF.

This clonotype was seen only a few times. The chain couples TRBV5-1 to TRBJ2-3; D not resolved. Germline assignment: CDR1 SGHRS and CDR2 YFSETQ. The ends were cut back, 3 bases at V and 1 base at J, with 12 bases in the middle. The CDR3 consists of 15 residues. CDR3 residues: CASSSQAGRTDTQYF. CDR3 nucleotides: TGCGCCAGCAGCTCGCAGGCAGGCCGCACAGATACGCAGTATTTT.

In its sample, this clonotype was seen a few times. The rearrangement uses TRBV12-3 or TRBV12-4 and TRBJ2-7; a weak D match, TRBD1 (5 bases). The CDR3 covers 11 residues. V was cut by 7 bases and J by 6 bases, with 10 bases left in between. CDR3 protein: CASTLGLEQYF. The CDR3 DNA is TGTGCCAGCACCTTGGGGCTCGAGCAGTACTTC.

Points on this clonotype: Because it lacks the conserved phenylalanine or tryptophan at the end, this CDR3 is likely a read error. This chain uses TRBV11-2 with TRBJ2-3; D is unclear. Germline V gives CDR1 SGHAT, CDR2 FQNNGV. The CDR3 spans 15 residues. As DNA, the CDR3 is TGTGCCAGCAGCAACTCATACTTTAGCACGGATACGCAGTATTTG. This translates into CASSNSYFSTDTQYL.

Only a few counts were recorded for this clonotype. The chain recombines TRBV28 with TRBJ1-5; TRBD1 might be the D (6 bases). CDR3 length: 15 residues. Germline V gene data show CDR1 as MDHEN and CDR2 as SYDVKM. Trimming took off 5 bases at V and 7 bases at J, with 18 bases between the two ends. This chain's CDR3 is CASSPGHQVGQPQHF. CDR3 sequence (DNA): TGTGCCAGCAGTCCGGGACACCAAGTGGGGCAGCCCCAGCATTTT.

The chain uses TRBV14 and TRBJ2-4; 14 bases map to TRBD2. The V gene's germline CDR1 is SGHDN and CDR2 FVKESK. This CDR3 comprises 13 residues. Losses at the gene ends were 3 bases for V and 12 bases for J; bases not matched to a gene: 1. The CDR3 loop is CASSQGTSGSQYF. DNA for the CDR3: TGTGCCAGCAGCCAGGGGACTAGCGGGAGTCAGTACTTC.

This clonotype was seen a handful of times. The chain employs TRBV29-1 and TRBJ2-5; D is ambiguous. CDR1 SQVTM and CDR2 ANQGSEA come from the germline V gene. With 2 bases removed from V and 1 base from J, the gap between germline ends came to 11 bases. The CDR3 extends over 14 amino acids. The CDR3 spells CSVERGNSQETQYF. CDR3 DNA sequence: TGCAGCGTTGAAAGAGGTAACAGCCAAGAGACCCAGTACTTC. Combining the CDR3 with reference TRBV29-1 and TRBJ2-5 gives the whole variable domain SAVISQKPSRDICQRGTSLTIQCQVDSQVTMMFWYRQQPGQSLTLIATANQGSEATYESGFVIDKFPISRPNLTFSTLTVSNMSPEDSSIYLCSVERGNSQETQYFGPGTRLLVL.

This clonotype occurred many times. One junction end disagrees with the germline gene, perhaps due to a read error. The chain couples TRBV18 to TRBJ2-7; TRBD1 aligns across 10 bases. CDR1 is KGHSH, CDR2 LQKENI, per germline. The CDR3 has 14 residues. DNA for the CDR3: TGTGCCAGCTCATCACCGGGACAGGGGTACGAGCAGTACTTC. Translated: CASSSPGQGYEQYF.

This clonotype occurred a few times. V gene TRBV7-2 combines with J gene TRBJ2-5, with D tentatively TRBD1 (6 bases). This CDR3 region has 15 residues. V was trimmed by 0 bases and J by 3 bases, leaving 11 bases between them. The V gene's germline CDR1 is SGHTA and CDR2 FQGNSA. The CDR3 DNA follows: TGTGCCAGCAGCTTAGCGACAGGTACTGAAGAGACCCAGTACTTC. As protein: CASSLATGTEETQYF.

The CDR3 loop reads CSAREGSENIQYF. The CDR3, as DNA: TGCAGTGCTAGAGAGGGGTCGGAAAACATTCAGTACTTC. The chain combines TRBV20-1 with TRBJ2-4, with D uncertain. The CDR3 length is 13 residues. V dropped 0 bases and J dropped 5 bases, with 8 bases sitting between them. Germline assignment: CDR1 DFQATT and CDR2 SNEGSKA (reference sequence).

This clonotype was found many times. The CDR3, as DNA: TGTGCCAGCAGCCAAGATGTGGGCCACAACCTGTTTTTT. It encodes CASSQDVGHNLFF. This sequence joins TRBV14 and TRBJ1-4; D is unclear. Trimming stripped 0 bases from V and 14 bases from J, with 13 bases between. This CDR3 region has 13 residues. The V gene's germline CDR1 is SGHDN and CDR2 FVKESK.

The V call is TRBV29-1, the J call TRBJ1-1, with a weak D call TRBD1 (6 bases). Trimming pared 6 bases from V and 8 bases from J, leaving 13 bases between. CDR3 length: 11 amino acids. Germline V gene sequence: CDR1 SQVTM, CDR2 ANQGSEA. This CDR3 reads CSVGTGFEAFF. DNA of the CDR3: TGCAGCGTGGGAACAGGGTTCGAAGCTTTCTTT.